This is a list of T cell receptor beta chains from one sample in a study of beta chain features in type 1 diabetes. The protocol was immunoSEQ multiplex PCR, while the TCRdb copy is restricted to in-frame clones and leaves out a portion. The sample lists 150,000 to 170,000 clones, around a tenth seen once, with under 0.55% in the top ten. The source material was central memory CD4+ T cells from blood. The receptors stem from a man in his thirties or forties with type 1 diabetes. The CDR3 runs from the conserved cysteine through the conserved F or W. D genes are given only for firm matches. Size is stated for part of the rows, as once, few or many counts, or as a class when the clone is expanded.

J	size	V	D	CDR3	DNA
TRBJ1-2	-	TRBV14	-	CASSSLRDTNYGYTF	TGTGCCAGCAGCTCCCTTCGAGACACTAACTATGGCTACACCTTC
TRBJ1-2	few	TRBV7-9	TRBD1	CASSIRDRGLVGF	TGTGCCAGCAGCATCCGGGACAGGGGTTTGGTTGGCTTC
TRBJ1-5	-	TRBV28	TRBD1	CASSSPGGNQPQHF	TGTGCCAGCAGCTCGCCAGGGGGGAATCAGCCCCAGCATTTT
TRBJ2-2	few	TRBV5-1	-	CASCRDTTTGELFF	TGCGCCAGCTGCCGGGACACTACCACCGGGGAGCTGTTTTTT
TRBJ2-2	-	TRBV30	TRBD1	CAWSAQGAGELFF	TGTGCCTGGAGTGCCCAGGGGGCCGGGGAGCTGTTTTTT
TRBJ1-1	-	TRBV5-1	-	CASSQRDSNTEAFF	TGCGCCAGCAGCCAGCGGGACTCGAACACTGAAGCTTTCTTT
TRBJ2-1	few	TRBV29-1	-	CSVEPRRGNEQFF	TGCAGCGTTGAACCACGGCGCGGGAATGAGCAGTTCTTC
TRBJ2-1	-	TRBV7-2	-	CASSTGLYEQFF	TGTGCCAGCAGCACCGGACTATATGAGCAGTTCTTC
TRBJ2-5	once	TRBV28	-	CASSSNPHNPQYF	TGTGCCAGCAGTTCTAACCCCCATAACCCCCAGTACTTC
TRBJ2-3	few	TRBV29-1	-	CSVDRTAYTDTQYF	TGCAGCGTTGATCGGACAGCTTACACAGATACGCAGTATTTT
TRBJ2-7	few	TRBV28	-	CASSSGNSYEQYF	TGTGCCAGCAGTTCAGGGAACTCCTACGAGCAGTACTTC
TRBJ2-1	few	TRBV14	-	CASSQRYNEQFF	TGTGCCAGCAGCCAGAGGTACAATGAGCAGTTCTTC
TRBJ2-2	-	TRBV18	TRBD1	CASSRTGVTGELFF	TGTGCCAGCTCACGGACAGGGGTCACCGGGGAGCTGTTTTTT
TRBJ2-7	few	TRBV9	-	CASSPNSVGGYEQYF	TGTGCCAGCAGCCCGAACTCCGTGGGAGGCTACGAGCAGTACTTC
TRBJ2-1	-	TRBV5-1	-	CASSSHPDKFGEQFF	TGCGCCAGCAGCTCCCACCCGGACAAATTTGGTGAGCAGTTCTTC
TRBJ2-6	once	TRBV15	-	CATSRDSRAGANVLTF	TGTGCCACCAGCAGAGACTCCAGGGCTGGGGCCAACGTCCTGACTTTC
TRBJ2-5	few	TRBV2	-	CASSVGGETQYF	TGTGCCAGCAGTGTCGGCGGGGAGACCCAGTACTTC
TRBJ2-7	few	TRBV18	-	CASSPPAGDLLSYEQYF	TGTGCCAGCTCACCACCAGCAGGGGACCTACTCTCCTACGAGCAGTACTTC
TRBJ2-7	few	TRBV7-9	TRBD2	CASSLEGGTYEQYF	TGCGCCAGCAGCCTCGAGGGAGGGACCTACGAGCAGTACTTC
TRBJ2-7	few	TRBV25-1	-	CASSEFGESPYEQYF	TGTGCCAGCAGTGAATTTGGGGAGTCACCCTACGAGCAGTACTTC
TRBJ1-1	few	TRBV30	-	CAWTHMNTEAFF	TGTGCCTGGACCCACATGAACACTGAAGCTTTCTTT
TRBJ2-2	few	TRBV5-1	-	CASSSTGQNTGELFF	TGCGCCAGCAGCTCCACGGGACAAAACACCGGGGAGCTGTTTTTT
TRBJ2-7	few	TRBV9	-	CASSVDNTYEQYF	TGTGCCAGCAGCGTAGACAATACCTACGAGCAGTACTTC
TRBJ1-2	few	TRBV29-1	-	CSATGTQVRYGYTF	TGCAGCGCCACCGGGACACAAGTCCGGTATGGCTACACCTTC
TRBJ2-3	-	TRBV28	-	CASSLSTPFGGRDGDTQYF	TGTGCCAGCAGTTTATCCACCCCGTTCGGTGGCAGGGATGGGGATACGCAGTATTTT
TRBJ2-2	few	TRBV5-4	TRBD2	CASSPSGKIAGANTGELFF	TGTGCCAGCAGCCCCTCGGGGAAGATAGCGGGAGCGAACACCGGGGAGCTGTTTTTT
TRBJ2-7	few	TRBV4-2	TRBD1	CASSQRDRGRLGEQYF	TGTGCCAGCAGCCAAAGGGACAGGGGGCGCTTGGGGGAGCAGTACTTC
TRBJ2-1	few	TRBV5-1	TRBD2	CASSLGLAVGNEQFF	TGCGCCAGCAGCTTGGGACTAGCGGTCGGGAATGAGCAGTTCTTC
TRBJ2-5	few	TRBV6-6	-	CASRGSTQLQETQYF	TGTGCCAGCAGGGGGAGTACCCAACTCCAAGAGACCCAGTACTTC
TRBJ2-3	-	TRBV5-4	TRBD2	CASSPSGVLTDTQYF	TGTGCCAGCAGCCCCAGCGGGGTTCTCACAGATACGCAGTATTTT
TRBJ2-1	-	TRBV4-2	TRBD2	CASSQAASGSGYNEQFF	TGTGCCAGCAGCCAAGCTGCTAGCGGGAGTGGTTACAATGAGCAGTTCTTC
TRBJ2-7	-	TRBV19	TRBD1	CASSIAPRTGGEQYF	TGTGCCAGTAGTATTGCCCCTCGGACAGGTGGCGAGCAGTACTTC
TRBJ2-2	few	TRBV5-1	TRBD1	CASSPGQGTGELFF	TGCGCCAGCAGCCCCGGACAGGGCACCGGGGAGCTGTTTTTT
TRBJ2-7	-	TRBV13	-	CASRPPNSYEQYF	TGTGCCAGCAGACCTCCGAACAGCTACGAGCAGTACTTC
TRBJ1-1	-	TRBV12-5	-	CASGYWGLNTEAFF	TGTGCTAGTGGTTATTGGGGGCTCAACACTGAAGCTTTCTTT
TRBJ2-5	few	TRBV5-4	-	CASSLPGRGEETQYF	TGTGCCAGCAGCTTGCCAGGGAGGGGGGAAGAGACCCAGTACTTC
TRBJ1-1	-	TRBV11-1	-	CASSLQMNTEAFF	TGTGCCAGCAGCCTACAGATGAACACTGAAGCTTTCTTT
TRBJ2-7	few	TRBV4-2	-	CASSQEQTYEQYF	TGTGCCAGCAGCCAAGAACAGACCTACGAGCAGTACTTC
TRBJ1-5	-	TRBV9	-	CASSVAVQVRQPQHF	TGTGCCAGCAGCGTAGCTGTACAGGTCCGGCAGCCCCAGCATTTT
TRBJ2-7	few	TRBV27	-	CASSLTWAIPTYEQYF	TGTGCCAGCAGTTTAACTTGGGCAATTCCCACCTACGAGCAGTACTTC
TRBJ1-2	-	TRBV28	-	CASSLNPPTVDGYTF	TGTGCCAGCAGTTTAAATCCCCCGACAGTTGATGGCTACACCTTC
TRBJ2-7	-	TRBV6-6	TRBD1	CASSRDRYPSSYEQYF	TGTGCCAGCAGTCGGGACAGGTATCCGAGCTCCTACGAGCAGTACTTC
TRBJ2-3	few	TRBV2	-	CASSEVPGGEDF	TGTGCCAGCAGTGAAGTTCCCGGGGGAGAAGATTTT
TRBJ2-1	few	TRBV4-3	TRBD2	CASSQPSGGIHEQFF	TGCGCCAGCAGCCAACCCAGCGGGGGAATTCATGAGCAGTTCTTC
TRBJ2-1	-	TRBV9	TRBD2	CASSLSGTSGRSDEQFF	TGTGCCAGCAGCTTATCCGGGACTAGCGGGAGAAGCGATGAGCAGTTCTTC
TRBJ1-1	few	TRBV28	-	CASSPTHPEAFF	TGTGCCAGCAGTCCCACACATCCTGAAGCTTTCTTT
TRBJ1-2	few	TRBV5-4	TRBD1	CASSFRTGDYGYTF	TGTGCCAGCAGCTTCCGGACAGGGGATTATGGCTACACCTTC
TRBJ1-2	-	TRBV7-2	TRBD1	CASSFGQGEAYGYTF	TGTGCCAGCAGCTTCGGACAGGGGGAGGCCTATGGCTACACCTTC